This T cell receptor beta chain was recovered during a study of T-cell memory formation after mild COVID-19. The authors produced TCR alpha and TCR beta cDNA libraries with sample barcodes and UMIs by 5'RACE using constant-segment primers. TCRdb analysed the 5' RACE reads with MiXCR anew, one entry per CDR3 protein. Among about 350,000 distinct CDR3 sequences, roughly an eighth were seen once, and the ten largest hold 22%. The CDR3 length is 14 residues. CDR1 MNHNS and CDR2 SASEGT come from the germline V gene. Trimming cost V 6 bases and J 7 bases, with 19 bases left between them. Input material: PBMCs or a T cell subset sorted from them (not recorded which). This receptor was obtained from a man younger than 35 who had mild COVID-19 (a few samples of this study predate the infection). Cell type and time point are not known. V is TRBV6-1 and J is TRBJ2-7; D is unresolved. The CDR3 is CASRESNPPVEQYV. DNA for the CDR3: TGTGCCAGCAGAGAGAGCAACCCCCCTGTGGAGCAGTACGTC.